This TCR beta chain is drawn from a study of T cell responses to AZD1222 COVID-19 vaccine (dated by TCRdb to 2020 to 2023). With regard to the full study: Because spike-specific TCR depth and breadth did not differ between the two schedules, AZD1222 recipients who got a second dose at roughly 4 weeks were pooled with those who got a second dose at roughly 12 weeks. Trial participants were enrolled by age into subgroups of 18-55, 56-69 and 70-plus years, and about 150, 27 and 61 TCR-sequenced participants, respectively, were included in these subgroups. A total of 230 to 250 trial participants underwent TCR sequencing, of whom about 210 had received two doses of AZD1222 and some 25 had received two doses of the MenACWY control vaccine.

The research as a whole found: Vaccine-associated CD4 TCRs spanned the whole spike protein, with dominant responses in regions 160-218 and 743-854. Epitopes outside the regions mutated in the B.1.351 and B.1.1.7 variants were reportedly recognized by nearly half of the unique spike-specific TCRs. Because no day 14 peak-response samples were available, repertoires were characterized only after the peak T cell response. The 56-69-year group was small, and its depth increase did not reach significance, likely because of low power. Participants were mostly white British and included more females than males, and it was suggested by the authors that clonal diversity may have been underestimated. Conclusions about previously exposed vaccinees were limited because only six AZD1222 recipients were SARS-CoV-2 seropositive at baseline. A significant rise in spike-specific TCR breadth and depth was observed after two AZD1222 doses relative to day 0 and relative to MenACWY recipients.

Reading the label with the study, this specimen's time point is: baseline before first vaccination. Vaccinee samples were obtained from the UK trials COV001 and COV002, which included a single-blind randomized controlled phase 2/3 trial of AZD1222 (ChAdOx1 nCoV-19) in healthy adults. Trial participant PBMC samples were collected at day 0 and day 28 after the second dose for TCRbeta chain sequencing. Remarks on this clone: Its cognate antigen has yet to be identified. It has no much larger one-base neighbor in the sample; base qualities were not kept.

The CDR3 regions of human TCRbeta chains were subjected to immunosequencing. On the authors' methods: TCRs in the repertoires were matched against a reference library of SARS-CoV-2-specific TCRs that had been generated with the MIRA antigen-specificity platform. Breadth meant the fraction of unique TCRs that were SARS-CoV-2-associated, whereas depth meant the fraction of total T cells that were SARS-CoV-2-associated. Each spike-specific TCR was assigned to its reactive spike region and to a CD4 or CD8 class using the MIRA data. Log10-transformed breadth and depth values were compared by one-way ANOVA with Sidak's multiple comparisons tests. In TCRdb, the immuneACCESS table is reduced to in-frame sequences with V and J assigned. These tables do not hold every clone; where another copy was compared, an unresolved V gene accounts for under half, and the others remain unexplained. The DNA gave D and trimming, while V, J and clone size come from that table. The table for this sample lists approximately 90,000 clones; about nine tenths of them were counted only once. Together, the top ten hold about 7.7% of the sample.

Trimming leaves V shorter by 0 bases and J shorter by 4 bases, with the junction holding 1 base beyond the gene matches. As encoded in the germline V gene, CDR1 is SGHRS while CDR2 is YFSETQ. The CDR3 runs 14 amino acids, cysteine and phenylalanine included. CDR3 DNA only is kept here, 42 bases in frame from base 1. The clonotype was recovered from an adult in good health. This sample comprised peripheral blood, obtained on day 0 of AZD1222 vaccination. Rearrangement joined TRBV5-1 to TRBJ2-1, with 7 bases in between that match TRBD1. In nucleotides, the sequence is TGCGCCAGCAGCTTGGACAGGGGTTACAATGAGCAGTTCTTC. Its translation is CASSLDRGYNEQFF.